This T cell receptor (beta chain) derives from a study of blood T cell repertoires in COVID-19. In the study overall: The origin of the acute and convalescent COVID-19 samples was the United States, Italy and Spain.

Sequencing was performed with immunoSEQ multiplex PCR; in TCRdb, only in-frame clones are kept and a portion is missing. In the table there are about 97,000 clones, approximately 81% of which are singletons. Trimming took off 0 bases at V and 0 bases at J, with 9 bases between the two ends. This CDR3 is built from 16 residues. Germline lookup yields CDR1 LNHDA and CDR2 SQIVND (reference sequence). This sequence joins TRBV19 and TRBJ1-3; D is uncertain. The sequence was obtained from a woman in her 70s with active or convalescent COVID-19. Source material: peripheral blood. CDR3 in DNA: TGTGCCAGTAGTATAGAGGGCATATCCTCTGGAAACACCATATATTTT. This translates into CASSIEGISSGNTIYF.